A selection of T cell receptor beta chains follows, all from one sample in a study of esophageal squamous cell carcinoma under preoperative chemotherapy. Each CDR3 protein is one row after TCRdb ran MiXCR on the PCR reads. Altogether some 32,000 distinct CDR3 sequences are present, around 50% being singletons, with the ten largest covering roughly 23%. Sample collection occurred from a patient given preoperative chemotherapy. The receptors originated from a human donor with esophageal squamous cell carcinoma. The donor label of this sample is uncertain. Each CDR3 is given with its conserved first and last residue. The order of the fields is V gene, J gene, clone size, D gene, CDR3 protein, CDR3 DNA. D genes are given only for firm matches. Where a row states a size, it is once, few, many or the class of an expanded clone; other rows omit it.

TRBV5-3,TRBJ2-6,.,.,CAREDFGGANVLTF,TGTGCCAGGGAAGACTTTGGTGGGGCCAACGTCCTGACTTTC
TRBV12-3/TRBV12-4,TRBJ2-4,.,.,CACSTTGVWAKNMQYF,TGTGCGTGCAGTACTACGGGGGTGTGGGCCAAAAACATGCAGTACTTC
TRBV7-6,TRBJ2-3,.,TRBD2,CAGIGGGFTDTQYF,TGTGCGGGGATCGGGGGGGGGTTCACAGATACGCAGTACTTT
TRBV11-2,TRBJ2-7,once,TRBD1,CASSLVGQGVNEQYF,TGTGCCAGCAGCTTAGTGGGACAGGGGGTGAACGAGCAGTACTTC
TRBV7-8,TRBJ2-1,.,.,CASSLRGAFPDAQFF,TGTGCCAGCAGCCTAAGGGGGGCTTTCCCTGATGCGCAGTTTTTC
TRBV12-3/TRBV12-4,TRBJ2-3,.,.,CASGGGTGRGPDTQYF,TGTGCCAGCGGGGGGGGCACGGGCCGGGGCCCAGATACGCAGTATTTT
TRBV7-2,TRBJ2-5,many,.,CASSPLAPDEQYF,TGTGCCAGCAGCCCCCTCGCACCCGATGAGCAGTACTTC
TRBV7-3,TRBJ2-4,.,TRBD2,CASSLNPPSGGIKDTQYF,TGTGCCAGCAGCTTAAATCCCCCAAGCGGGGGTATCAAAGATACGCAGTACTTC
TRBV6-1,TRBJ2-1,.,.,CASDTEGEQFF,TGTGCCAGCGATACAGAGGGGGAGCAGTTCTTC
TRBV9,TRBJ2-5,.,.,CASSVGGDYQETQYF,TGTGCCAGCAGCGTAGGCGGGGACTACCAAGAGACCCAGTACTTC